This paragraph covers one TCR beta chain sequence. Its antigen is still unknown. The data were obtained in a study of siplizumab effects on memory and regulatory T cells. Trimming took off 0 bases at V and 4 bases at J, with 6 bases between the two ends. In germline, CDR1 is ENHRY, CDR2 SYGVKD. The CDR3 length is 13 residues. General study results and limits: The diversity of naive T cells seemed greater than that of memory cells, and their alloresponse contribution seemed major. The mapping of alloreactive clones to unstimulated subsets covered only a minor fraction of them.

Each sample yielded roughly 92,000 assayed TCR templates. Measured with immunoSEQ multiplex PCR; TCRdb has only the in-frame clones, and not every one. Of around 100,000 clones detected, about 91% appear once; the ten largest clones hold 0.15%. The clonotype originates from a human donor in good health. The sample comprised CD4+ T cells sorted from blood. The chain joins TRBV10-3 to TRBJ2-5; D not resolved. The CDR3 loop reads CAISESIRETQYF. CDR3 nucleotide sequence: TGTGCCATCAGTGAGTCGATTCGAGAGACCCAGTACTTC.